The TCR beta chain described here comes from a study of blood T cell repertoires in COVID-19. V shed 5 bases, J shed 5 bases, and the junction held 18 bases outside the gene matches. Germline CDR1 reads SGHVS; CDR2 reads FQNEAQ. The CDR3 runs to 17 residues. Original processing methods: The authors estimated nucleated cell counts from reference gene primer amplification. Using immunoSEQ multiplex PCR, the repertoire was profiled, and TCRdb retains in-frame clones only, with some absent. The V and J calls and clone size are taken from that table; D and trimming were inferred from the DNA. The repertoire holds some 320,000 clones, with about 85% as singletons.

The chain carries TRBV7-8 and TRBJ2-7, with 7 bases matching TRBD2. The sequence was collected from a woman in her twenties or thirties who had been exposed to COVID-19. Sequencing was performed on PBMCs or T cells enriched from blood (not recorded which). The CDR3 is CASSLDPNGAGVDEQYF. CDR3 sequence (DNA): TGTGCCAGCAGCCTAGACCCCAACGGGGCGGGAGTCGACGAGCAGTACTTC.